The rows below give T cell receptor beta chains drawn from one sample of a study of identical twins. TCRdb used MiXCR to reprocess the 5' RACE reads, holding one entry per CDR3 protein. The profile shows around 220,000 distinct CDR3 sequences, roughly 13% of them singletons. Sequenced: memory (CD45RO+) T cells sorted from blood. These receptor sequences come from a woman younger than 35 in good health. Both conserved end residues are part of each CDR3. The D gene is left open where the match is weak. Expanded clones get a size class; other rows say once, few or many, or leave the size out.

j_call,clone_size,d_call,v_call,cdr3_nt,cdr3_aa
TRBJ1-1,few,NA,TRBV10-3,TGTGCCATCAGTGAGTCAGGGGCTTCGAGCACTGAAGCTTTCTTT,CAISESGASSTEAFF
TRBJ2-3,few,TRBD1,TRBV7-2,TGTGCCAGCAGTCGAGGACAGGCGTTCATAGATACGCAGTATTTT,CASSRGQAFIDTQYF
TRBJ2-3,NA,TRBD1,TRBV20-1,TGCAGTGCTGGACCGGGACAGGCGGCAGATACGCAGTATTTT,CSAGPGQAADTQYF
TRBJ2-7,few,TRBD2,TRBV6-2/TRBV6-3,TGTGCCAGCACCCCCCGAGGACTAGCGATTGACGAGCAGTACTTC,CASTPRGLAIDEQYF
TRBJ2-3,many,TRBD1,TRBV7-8,TGTGCCAGCAGCCCCGGACAGGGTGTAGATACGCAGTATTTT,CASSPGQGVDTQYF
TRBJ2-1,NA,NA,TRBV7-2,TGTGCCGTACGGGTGGGTAATGAGCAGTTCTTC,CAVRVGNEQFF
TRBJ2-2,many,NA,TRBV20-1,TGCAGTGCTAGAAAGCGCATCGCGAACACCGGGGAGCTGTTTTTT,CSARKRIANTGELFF
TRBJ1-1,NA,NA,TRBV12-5,TGTGCTAGTGGTTTATCGGCCGGAGCTTTCTTT,CASGLSAGAFF
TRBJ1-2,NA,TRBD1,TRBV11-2,TGTGCCAGCAGTTCACCACATGCCGGGACAGGGGTATCGCGGGGCTACACCTTC,CASSSPHAGTGVSRGYTF
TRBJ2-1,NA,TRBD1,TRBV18,TGTGCCAGCTCACAACGACAGGGCTCCTACAATGAGCAGTTCTTC,CASSQRQGSYNEQFF
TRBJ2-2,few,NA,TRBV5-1,TGCGCCAGCAGCCTAAGGACGGACACCGGGGAGCTGTTTTTT,CASSLRTDTGELFF
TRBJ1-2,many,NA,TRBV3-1,TGTGCCAGCAGCCAAGAGGGGAATGGCTACACCTTC,CASSQEGNGYTF
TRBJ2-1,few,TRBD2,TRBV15,TGTGCCACCAGCATTGGGACTAGCGGATACAATGAGCAGTTCTTC,CATSIGTSGYNEQFF
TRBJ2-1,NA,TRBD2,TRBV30,TGTGCCTGGAGTGCCCCGGGACTAGAGCAGTTCTTC,CAWSAPGLEQFF
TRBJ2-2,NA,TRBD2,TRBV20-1,TGCAGTGCTAGAAAGGCGGGAGGGCACACCGGGGAGCTGTTTTTT,CSARKAGGHTGELFF
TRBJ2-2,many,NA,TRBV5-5,TGTGCCAGCAGCTTGGAGACAGCGAACACCGGGGAGCTGTTTTTT,CASSLETANTGELFF
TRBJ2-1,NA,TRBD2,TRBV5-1,TGCGCCAGCAGCTTGAGCGGGGTAAACAATGGTGAGCAGTTCTTC,CASSLSGVNNGEQFF
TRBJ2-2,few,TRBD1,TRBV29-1,TGCAGCGTTGGGACAGGGGCCGGGGAGCTGTTTTTT,CSVGTGAGELFF
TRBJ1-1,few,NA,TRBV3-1,TGTGCCAGCAGAAATCCAGAGACGGAAGCTTTCTTT,CASRNPETEAFF
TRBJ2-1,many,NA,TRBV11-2,TGTGCCAGCAGCGAGAGGCCCCTAGAACGAAATGAGCAGTTCTTC,CASSERPLERNEQFF
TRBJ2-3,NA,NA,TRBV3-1,TGTGCCAGCAGCCAGGTGGCTAGGACCACAGATACGCAGTATTTT,CASSQVARTTDTQYF
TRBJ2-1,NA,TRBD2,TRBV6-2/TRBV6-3,TGTGCCAGCAGTTACCTCCGGACTAGCGGGAGGAGGAATGAGCAGTTCTTC,CASSYLRTSGRRNEQFF
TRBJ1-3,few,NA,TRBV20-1,TGCAGTGCTAGTAAAGGAGGTGGAAACACCATATATTTT,CSASKGGGNTIYF
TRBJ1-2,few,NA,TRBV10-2,TGCGCCAGCAGTGAGTGGCAGAACAACCCCTCAAACTATGGCTACACCTTC,CASSEWQNNPSNYGYTF
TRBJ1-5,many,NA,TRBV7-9,TGTGCCAGCAGCTTAGGGGGTAGGGACCAGCCCCAGCATTTT,CASSLGGRDQPQHF
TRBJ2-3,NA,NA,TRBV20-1,TGCAGTGCTAGGGGACATAGAGTTAGCACAGATACGCAGTATTTT,CSARGHRVSTDTQYF
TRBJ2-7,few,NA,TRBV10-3,TGTGCCATCAGTGGTGGTAGCGGAACCTCCTACGAGCAGTACTTC,CAISGGSGTSYEQYF
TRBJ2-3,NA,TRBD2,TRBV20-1,TGCAGTGCTAGAGATCCCGGGAGGGAAGGCACAGATACGCAGTATTTT,CSARDPGREGTDTQYF
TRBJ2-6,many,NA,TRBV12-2,TGTGCAAGTCGCTTTTCCCGGGACGGCGGCCTCTCTGGGGCCAACGTCCTGACTTTC,CASRFSRDGGLSGANVLTF
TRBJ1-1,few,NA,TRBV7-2,TGTGCCAGCAGCTTCTCGCGGGCGAACACTGAAGCTTTCTTT,CASSFSRANTEAFF
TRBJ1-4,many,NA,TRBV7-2,TGTGCCAGCAGCACGGGCCTCCCGGACGAAAAACTGTTTTTT,CASSTGLPDEKLFF
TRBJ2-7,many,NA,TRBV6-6,TGTGCCAGCGGTTCACAGGGTGACTACGAGCAGTACTTC,CASGSQGDYEQYF
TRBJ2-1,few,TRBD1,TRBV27,TGTGCCAGCAGACCCGACAGGGGAATTTACAATGAGCAGTTCTTC,CASRPDRGIYNEQFF
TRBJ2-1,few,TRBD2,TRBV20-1,TGCAGTGCCTGGACTAGCACGGGCAATGAGCAGTTCTTC,CSAWTSTGNEQFF
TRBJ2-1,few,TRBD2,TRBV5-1,TGCGCCAGCAGCTTGTTATCCGGGACTAGCGGGTACAATGAGCAGTTCTTC,CASSLLSGTSGYNEQFF
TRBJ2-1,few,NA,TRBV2,TGTGCCAGCAGTGAACTAACGTCTATACTCCACAATGAGCAGTTCTTC,CASSELTSILHNEQFF
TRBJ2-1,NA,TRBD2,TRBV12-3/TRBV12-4,TGTGCCGCTCGGACTAGCGGGAGTGATGAGCAGTTCTTC,CAARTSGSDEQFF
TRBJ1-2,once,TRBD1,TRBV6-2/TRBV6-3,TGTGCCAGCAGTCGACAGGGGTCGACCTATGGCTACACCTTC,CASSRQGSTYGYTF
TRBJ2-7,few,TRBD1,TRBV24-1,TGTGCCACCAGTGACCGCGACAGGGAAGGATCATACGAGCAGTACTTC,CATSDRDREGSYEQYF
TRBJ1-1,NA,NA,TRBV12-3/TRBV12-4,TGTGCCAGCAGTTTAGCAGAGGGTACGCGGAGGGCCACTGAAGCTTTCTTT,CASSLAEGTRRATEAFF
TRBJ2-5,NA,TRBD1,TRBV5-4,TGTGCCAGCAGCACCTCCGGGACAGGGGTAGAGACCCAGTACTTC,CASSTSGTGVETQYF
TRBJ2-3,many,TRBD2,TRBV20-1,TGCAGTGCCCCGGGACTAGCGGCCATAGATACGCAGTATTTT,CSAPGLAAIDTQYF
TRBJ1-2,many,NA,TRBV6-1,TGTGCCAGCGGGGGGCCTAACTATGGCTACACCTTC,CASGGPNYGYTF
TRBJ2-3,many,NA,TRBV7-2,TGTGCCAGCAGCTTAGGACCCCAGGATACGCAGTATTTT,CASSLGPQDTQYF
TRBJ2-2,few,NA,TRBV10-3,TGTGCCGCCTCAGGAAGGGTATTGAACACCGGGGAGCTGTTTTTT,CAASGRVLNTGELFF
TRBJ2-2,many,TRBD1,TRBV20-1,TGCAGTGCTGGGGGACAGGGCTACACCGGGGAGCTGTTTTTT,CSAGGQGYTGELFF
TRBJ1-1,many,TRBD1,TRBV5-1,TGCGCCAGCAGCTACACCACGGGGACAGGGGTCACTGAAGCTTTCTTT,CASSYTTGTGVTEAFF
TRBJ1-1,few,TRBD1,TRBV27,TGTGCCAGCAGGACCAGACAGGGGATTCTCACCGCTTTCTTT,CASRTRQGILTAFF
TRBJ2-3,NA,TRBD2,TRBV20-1,TGCAGTGCCTCATTAGCGGGGGTTAGCACAGATACGCAGTATTTT,CSASLAGVSTDTQYF
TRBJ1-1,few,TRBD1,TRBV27,TGTGCCAGCAGTGCGACAGGGGGTCTGAACACTGAAGCTTTCTTT,CASSATGGLNTEAFF
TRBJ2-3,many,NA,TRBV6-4,TGTGCCAGCAGTGACTCGTGGGAGGCGGGAGATACGCAGTATTTT,CASSDSWEAGDTQYF
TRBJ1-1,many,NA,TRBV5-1,TGCGCCAGCAGCTTGGAGCGTTTCATGAACACTGAAGCTTTCTTT,CASSLERFMNTEAFF